One and the same sample provided the 25 T cell receptor beta chains below, sequenced in a study of blood T cell repertoires in COVID-19. The protocol was immunoSEQ multiplex PCR, while the TCRdb copy is restricted to in-frame clones and leaves out a portion. This table holds around 39,000 clones, roughly 89% found once. Specimen: peripheral blood. These receptors came from a man in his fifties or sixties with active COVID-19.

The genes are TRBV12-3 or TRBV12-4 and TRBJ1-2; 12 bases are shared with TRBD1. The CDR3 has 13 amino acids. After removal of 5 bases from V and 12 bases from J, the junction contained 7 bases not matched to a gene. CDR3 in amino acids: CASSPGTGGEDTF. The CDR3, as DNA: TGTGCCAGCAGTCCCGGGACAGGGGGCGAGGACACCTTC.

This clone is termed medium-sized. The chain uses TRBV27 and TRBJ2-7; D gene ambiguous. Germline V gene data show CDR1 as MNHEY and CDR2 as SMNVEV (reference sequence). Trimming removed 4 bases from V and 2 bases from J, with 12 bases in between. The CDR3 contains 14 residues. The CDR3 loop is CASSSDPQTYEQYF. Here the CDR3 DNA reads TGTGCCAGCAGTTCGGATCCACAGACCTACGAGCAGTACTTC.

The DNA for the CDR3 is TGTGCCAGCAGCTTAATGACTAGCGGGAGCGATGAGCAGTTCTTC. Protein: CASSLMTSGSDEQFF. The rearrangement joins TRBV7-3 to TRBJ2-1, with 12 bases fitting TRBD2. This CDR3 has 15 residues. V trimming: 1 base; J trimming: 8 bases; junction bases outside the gene matches: 3. Germline CDR1 SGHTA, CDR2 FQGTGA.

This clone was observed once. CDR3 sequence reads: CASSVSWQGATGELFF. The CDR3 DNA sequence: TGTGCCAGCAGCGTATCTTGGCAGGGGGCAACCGGGGAGCTGTTTTTT. This chain links TRBV9 with TRBJ2-2; TRBD1 matches 8 bases. From germline, CDR1 is SGDLS and CDR2 YYNGEE. J lost 5 bases, V lost 1 base, and 7 bases had no gene match. There are 16 residues in the CDR3.

The genes are TRBV6-6 and TRBJ2-7; the match to TRBD2 covers 14 bases. The V gene's germline CDR1 is MNHNY and CDR2 SVGAGI (reference sequence). There are 15 residues in the CDR3. Germline trimming cut 6 bases from V and 5 bases from J; bases unmatched to any gene: 6. The CDR3 region is CASSPGLAGAHEQYF. The CDR3 region has the DNA TGTGCCAGCAGCCCGGGACTAGCGGGAGCCCACGAGCAGTACTTC.

This chain uses TRBV30 with TRBJ2-2, with 9 bases lining up with TRBD2. Trimming took 3 bases from V and 2 from J; bases not matched to a gene: 4. The CDR3 is 15 residues long. The germline V gene encodes CDR1 GTSNPN and CDR2 SVGIG (reference sequence). The CDR3 reads CAWSMTSGNTGELFF. In nucleotides, the CDR3 is TGTGCCTGGAGCATGACTAGCGGAAACACCGGGGAGCTGTTTTTT.

V usage is TRBV5-6 and J usage is TRBJ2-4; 11 bases are a match to TRBD2. Trimming took 0 bases from V and 6 from J; bases not matched to a gene: 2. The CDR3 has 15 amino acids. CDR1 and CDR2 from the germline V gene are SGHDT and YYEEEE. CDR3 bases: TGTGCCAGCAGCTTGGTTACTAGCGGGAGAAACATTCAGTACTTC. Its translation is CASSLVTSGRNIQYF.

The chain has TRBV4-1 and TRBJ2-7; 13 bases are a match to TRBD2. Germline V gene data show CDR1 as MGHRA and CDR2 as YSYEKL. V shed 5 bases and J 0 bases; nucleotides not matched to a gene: 10. The CDR3 has 18 amino acids. CDR3 nucleotide sequence: TGCGCCAGCAGCTCACAACTAGCGGGAGGGGTAAGCTCCTACGAGCAGTACTTC. Protein product: CASSSQLAGGVSSYEQYF.

The V gene is TRBV19, the J gene TRBJ2-1; perhaps TRBD2 as D (6 bases). From germline, CDR1 is LNHDA and CDR2 SQIVND (reference sequence). V was pared by 4 bases and J by 7 bases, with 14 bases between. The CDR3 is made up of 14 amino acids. This chain's CDR3 is CASSRAGIVNEQFF. CDR3 DNA: TGTGCCAGTAGTAGGGCGGGAATAGTTAATGAGCAGTTCTTC.

The rearrangement links TRBV7-6 to TRBJ1-1; perhaps TRBD1 as D (5 bases). CDR3 length: 13 amino acids. Trimming took 3 bases from V and 3 from J, leaving 8 bases between them. From germline, CDR1 is SGHVS and CDR2 FNYEAQ. The CDR3 protein is CASSLGPHTEAFF. In nucleotides, the CDR3 is TGTGCCAGCAGCTTGGGGCCGCACACTGAAGCTTTCTTT.

The J gene is TRBJ2-1, the V gene TRBV21-1; no DNA check was done on the table's D call, TRBD2. TRBV21-1 is given as a pseudogene. The CDR3 sequence is 20 residues long. The DNA of the CDR3 is TGTGCCAGCAGCAAAATTATGGTTCTGGCGGGAGGGCCTATTTACAATGAGCAGTTCTTC. Its translation is CASSKIMVLAGGPIYNEQFF.

V is TRBV2 and J is TRBJ2-5, with TRBD2 matching over 10 bases. With 7 bases clipped from V and 2 bases from J, the junction kept 4 bases outside the gene matches. This CDR3 region has 14 residues. Looked up from germline, CDR1 is SNHLY and CDR2 is FYNNEI. In DNA, the CDR3 is TGTGCCAGCAACAAGCGGGAGGGTCAAGAGACCCAGTACTTC. Its translation: CASNKREGQETQYF.

This clone was counted a single time. The chain links TRBV9 to TRBJ1-6, with 12 bases identical to TRBD1. The germline gives CDR1 SGDLS, CDR2 YYNGEE. Trimming cost V 2 bases and J 8 bases; bases outside gene matches: 5. The CDR3 spans 16 residues. The DNA of the CDR3 is TGTGCCAGCAGCGTGGCCGGGACAGGGGGCTATTCACCCCTCCACTTT. This gives the protein CASSVAGTGGYSPLHF.

J is TRBJ2-7 and V is TRBV6-5; possibly TRBD2 for D (5 bases). The length of the CDR3 is 15 residues. From germline, CDR1 is MNHEY and CDR2 SVGAGI. V was clipped by 0 bases and J by 3 bases, with 12 bases between them. The CDR3 bases are TGTGCCAGCAGTTACTCGGGCGCGGGCGACTACGAGCAGTACTTC. It encodes CASSYSGAGDYEQYF.

This sequence joins TRBV4-1 and TRBJ2-1, with TRBD2 matching 10 bases. The CDR3 consists of 18 residues. Looked up from germline, CDR1 is MGHRA and CDR2 is YSYEKL. V lost 1 base to trimming and J lost 5 bases; unmatched junction nucleotides: 11. The CDR3 here is CASSQGRAGGDLDNEQFF. As DNA, the CDR3 is TGCGCCAGCAGCCAAGGGAGAGCGGGAGGGGATTTGGACAATGAGCAGTTCTTC.

This chain connects TRBV10-3 to TRBJ1-3; a weak D match, TRBD1 (6 bases). The germline CDR1 and CDR2 sequences are ENHRY and SYGVKD. CDR3 size: 13 residues. The ends were cut back, 3 bases at V and 4 bases at J, with 7 bases in the middle. The CDR3 reads CAISETGGNTIYF. CDR3 DNA sequence: TGTGCCATCAGTGAAACAGGGGGAAACACCATATATTTT.

This clone occurred once. The genes are TRBV11-2 and TRBJ2-7; 8 bases align to TRBD2. Germline CDR1 and CDR2: SGHAT and FQNNGV. The V segment lost 4 bases and the J segment 2 bases; nucleotides outside the gene matches: 4. The CDR3 totals 14 residues. CDR3 protein: CASSYSGTPYEQYF. DNA for the CDR3: TGTGCCAGCAGCTATAGCGGGACGCCCTACGAGCAGTACTTC.

This chain uses TRBV6-5 with TRBJ2-3; 10 bases map to TRBD2. This CDR3 spans 15 amino acids. The V and J ends lost 6 bases and 4 bases, in that order; junction bases with no gene match: 7. Germline loops: CDR1 MNHEY, CDR2 SVGAGI. CDR3 in amino acids: CASSPIAGGADTQYF. CDR3 nucleotides: TGTGCCAGCAGCCCCATAGCGGGAGGCGCAGATACGCAGTATTTT.

The chain is built from TRBV3-1 (or the pseudogene TRBV3-2) and TRBJ1-1; 7 nucleotides align to TRBD1. In germline, CDR1 is LGHDT, CDR2 YNNKEL (reference sequence). The CDR3 consists of 12 residues. V trimming: 4 bases; J trimming: 7 bases; junction bases outside the gene matches: 3. The CDR3 coding sequence is TGTGCCAGCAGCCCCACAGGGGTTGAAGCTTTCTTT. Its translation is CASSPTGVEAFF.

This chain uses TRBV4-3 with TRBJ2-1; D remains unclear. The CDR3 is 15 residues long. The germline V gene encodes CDR1 LGHNA and CDR2 YSLEER. V lost 1 base, J lost 7 bases, and 14 bases lay in between. CDR3 in amino acids: CASSQVGILRNEQFF. The CDR3 DNA follows: TGCGCCAGCAGCCAAGTTGGCATATTGAGGAATGAGCAGTTCTTC.

The chain recombines TRBV5-5 with TRBJ2-7; D might be TRBD2 (5 bases). Trimming pared 4 bases from V and 1 base from J, leaving 24 bases between. Germline CDR1 reads SGHKS; CDR2 reads YYEKEE (reference sequence). CDR3 length equals 18 residues. The CDR3 bases are TGTGCCAGCAGCCTAAACCACCCCGGGAAGTCTAATTCCTACGAGCAGTACTTC. Translation gives CASSLNHPGKSNSYEQYF.

The chain links TRBV6-1 to TRBJ1-2; no clear D gene. Germline CDR1 MNHNS, CDR2 SASEGT. The CDR3 has 14 residues. V lost 1 base and J lost 14, with 20 bases in between. The CDR3 bases are TGTGCCAGCAGTGAAGGTGGGAGACTCAACCAAGAGACCTTC. Amino acid sequence: CASSEGGRLNQETF.

This chain connects TRBV7-9 to TRBJ2-5; D unclear. Germline V lookup: CDR1 SEHNR, CDR2 FQNEAQ (reference sequence). The CDR3 loop spans 12 amino acids. Trimming took 3 bases from V and 5 from J, leaving 7 bases between them. The CDR3 coding sequence is TGTGCCAGCAGCTTCATGAGCGAGACCCAGTACTTC. This translates into CASSFMSETQYF.

The genes are TRBV30 and TRBJ1-2, with a weak D call TRBD1 (6 bases). Per the germline V gene, CDR1 is GTSNPN and CDR2 is SVGIG (reference sequence). The CDR3 totals 13 residues. The ends were cut back, 4 bases at V and 4 bases at J, with 13 bases in the middle. In nucleotides, the CDR3 is TGTGCCTGGACGGCGTCAGGGGCCTATGGCTACACCTTC. Translated: CAWTASGAYGYTF.

The chain combines TRBV4-3 with TRBJ2-1; 9 nucleotides line up with TRBD2. The CDR3 runs 16 residues. V gave up 4 bases and J gave up 7 bases; unmatched junction bases: 11. Germline V gene data show CDR1 as LGHNA and CDR2 as YSLEER. This CDR3 is CASSPNRQREVNEQFF. CDR3 DNA sequence: TGCGCCAGCAGCCCAAACCGTCAGCGGGAGGTAAATGAGCAGTTCTTC.